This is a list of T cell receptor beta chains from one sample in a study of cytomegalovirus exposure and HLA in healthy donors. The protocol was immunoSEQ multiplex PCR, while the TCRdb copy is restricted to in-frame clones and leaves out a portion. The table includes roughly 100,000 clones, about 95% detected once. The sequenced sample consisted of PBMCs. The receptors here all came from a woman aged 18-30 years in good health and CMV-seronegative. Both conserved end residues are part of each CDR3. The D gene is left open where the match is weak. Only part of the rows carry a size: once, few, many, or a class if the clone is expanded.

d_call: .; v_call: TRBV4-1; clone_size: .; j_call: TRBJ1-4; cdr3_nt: TGCGCCAGCAGCCCAGCCGGGACAAAAGAAAAACTGTTTTTT; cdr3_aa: CASSPAGTKEKLFF
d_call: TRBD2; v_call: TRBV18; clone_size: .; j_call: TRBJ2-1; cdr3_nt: TGTGCCAGCTCACCGGTCGCGGGGGGGCCGAACAATGAGCAGTTCTTC; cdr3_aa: CASSPVAGGPNNEQFF
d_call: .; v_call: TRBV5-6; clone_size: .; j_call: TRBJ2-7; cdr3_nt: TGTGCCAGCAGCGGGGGACAGCGGGCCTACGAGCAGTACTTC; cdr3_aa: CASSGGQRAYEQYF
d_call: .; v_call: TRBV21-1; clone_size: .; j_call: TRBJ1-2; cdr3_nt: TGTGCCAGCAGCAAAAACCTGGACAGGGATGGAGGTGGCTACACCTTC; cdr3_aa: CASSKNLDRDGGGYTF
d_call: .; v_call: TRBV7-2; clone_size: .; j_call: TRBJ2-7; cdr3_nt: TGTGCCAGCAGCCATACTAGGCCTGACGGGTCTTGGTACGAGCAGTACTTC; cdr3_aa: CASSHTRPDGSWYEQYF
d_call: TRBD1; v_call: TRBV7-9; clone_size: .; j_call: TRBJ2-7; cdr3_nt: TGTGCCAGCAGCCGGACAGGGGGCTACGAGCAGTACTTC; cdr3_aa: CASSRTGGYEQYF
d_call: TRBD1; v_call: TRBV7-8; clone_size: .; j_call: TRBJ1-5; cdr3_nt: TGTGCCAGCAGCTTAGAGGGACAGGGGCCTCAGCCCCAGCATTTT; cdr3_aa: CASSLEGQGPQPQHF
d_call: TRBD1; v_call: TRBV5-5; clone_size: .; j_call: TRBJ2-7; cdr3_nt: TGTGCCAGCAGCTTGGAGCTAGGACAGGGGTACGAGCAGTACTTC; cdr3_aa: CASSLELGQGYEQYF
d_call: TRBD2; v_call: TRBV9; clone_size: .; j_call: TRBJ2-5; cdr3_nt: TGTGCCAGCAGCGTAGACGGGAGGGGGTTTGGCGAGACCCAGTACTTC; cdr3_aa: CASSVDGRGFGETQYF
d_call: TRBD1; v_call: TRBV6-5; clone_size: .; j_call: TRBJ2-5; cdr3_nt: TGTGCCAGCAGCCTCAGGGGGTATGCAGAGACCCAGTACTTC; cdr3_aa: CASSLRGYAETQYF
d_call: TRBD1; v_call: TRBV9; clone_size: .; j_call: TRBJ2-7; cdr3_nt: TGTGCCAGCAGCGAGAGCACAGGGGAAGCTAACTACGAGCAGTACTTC; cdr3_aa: CASSESTGEANYEQYF
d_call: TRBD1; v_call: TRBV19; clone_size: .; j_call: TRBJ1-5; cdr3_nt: TGTGCCAGTAGTCCCGGACAGGGTGTCAATCAGCCCCAGCATTTT; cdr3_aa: CASSPGQGVNQPQHF
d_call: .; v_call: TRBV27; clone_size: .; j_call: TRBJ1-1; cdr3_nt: TGTGCCAGCAGTTTATCATCGCCCTCGGGGAACACTGAAGCTTTCTTT; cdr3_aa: CASSLSSPSGNTEAFF
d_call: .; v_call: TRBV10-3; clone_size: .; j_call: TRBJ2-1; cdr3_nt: TGTGCCATCAGTGATAGCGGTGCGACCTACAATGAGCAGTTCTTC; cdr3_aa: CAISDSGATYNEQFF
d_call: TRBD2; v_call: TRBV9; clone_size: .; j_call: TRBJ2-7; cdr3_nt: TGTGCCAGCAGCGTTTCGGCTAGCGGGGGGTACGAGCAGTACTTC; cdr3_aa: CASSVSASGGYEQYF
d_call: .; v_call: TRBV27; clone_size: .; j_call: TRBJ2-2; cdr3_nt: TGTGCCAGCAGTTTAGGACAGATGAACACCGGGGAGCTGTTTTTT; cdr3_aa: CASSLGQMNTGELFF
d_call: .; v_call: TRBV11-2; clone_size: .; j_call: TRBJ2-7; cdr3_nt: TGTGCCAGCAGCTTAGAAGAGGGACACTACGAGCAGTACTTC; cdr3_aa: CASSLEEGHYEQYF
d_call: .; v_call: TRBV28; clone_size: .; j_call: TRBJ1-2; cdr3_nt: TGTGCCAGCAGTTTGAGCTATGGCTACACCTTC; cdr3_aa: CASSLSYGYTF
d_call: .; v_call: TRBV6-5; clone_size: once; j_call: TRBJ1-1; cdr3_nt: TGTGCCAGCAGCTGGGAGTTGAACACTGAAGCTTTCTTT; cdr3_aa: CASSWELNTEAFF
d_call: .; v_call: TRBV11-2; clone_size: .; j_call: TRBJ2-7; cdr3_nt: TGTGCCAGCAGCTTAGACCAGTTACCCTCCTACGAGCAGTACTTC; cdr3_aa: CASSLDQLPSYEQYF
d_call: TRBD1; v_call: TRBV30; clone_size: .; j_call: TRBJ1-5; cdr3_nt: TGTGCCTGGAGTGTAAGGGGGCAGGGAAACCAGCCCCAGCATTTT; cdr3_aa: CAWSVRGQGNQPQHF
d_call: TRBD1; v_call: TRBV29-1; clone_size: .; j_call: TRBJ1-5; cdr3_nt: TGCAGCGTTGAAGTCGACAGGGGTCAGCCCCAGCATTTT; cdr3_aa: CSVEVDRGQPQHF
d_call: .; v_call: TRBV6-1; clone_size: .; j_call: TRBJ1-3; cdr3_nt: TGTGCCAGCAGCTCTAAAACAGCCTCTGGAAACACCATATATTTT; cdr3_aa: CASSSKTASGNTIYF
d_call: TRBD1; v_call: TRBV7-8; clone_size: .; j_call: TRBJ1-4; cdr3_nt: TGTGCCAGCAGCATTAACCCGGACAGGTCAGAAAAACTGTTTTTT; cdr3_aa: CASSINPDRSEKLFF
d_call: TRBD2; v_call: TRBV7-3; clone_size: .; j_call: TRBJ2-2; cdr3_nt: TGTGCCAGCAGCCACGGGGGGGCGTCCGGGGAGCTGTTTTTT; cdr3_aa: CASSHGGASGELFF
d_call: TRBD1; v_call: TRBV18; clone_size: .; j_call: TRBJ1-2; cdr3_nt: TGTGCCAGCTCACCACCTGCAGGGGGAAACTATGGCTACACCTTC; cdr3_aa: CASSPPAGGNYGYTF
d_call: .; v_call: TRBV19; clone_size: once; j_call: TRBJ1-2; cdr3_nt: TGTGCCAGTAGTATCGCGACAAACCCCCTGGACTATGGCTACACCTTC; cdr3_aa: CASSIATNPLDYGYTF
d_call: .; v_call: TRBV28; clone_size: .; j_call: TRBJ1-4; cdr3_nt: TGTGCCAGCAGTTTTTCAGGGTTAACTAATGAAAAACTGTTTTTT; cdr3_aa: CASSFSGLTNEKLFF
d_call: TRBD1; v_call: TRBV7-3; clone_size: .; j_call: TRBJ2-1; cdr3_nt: TGTGCCAGCAGCGCCCCGGGACAGGGGGTCAATGAGCAGTTCTTC; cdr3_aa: CASSAPGQGVNEQFF